A single TCR beta chain is shown here with its context. The data stem from a study of blood T cell repertoires in COVID-19. For the study at large: Collection of acute and convalescent COVID-19 samples took place in the United States, Italy and Spain. T cells, B-cell-depleted T cells, or PBMCs provided the cDNA or gDNA that served as material.

CDR1 and CDR2 (germline): SEHNR, FQNEAQ (reference sequence). V trimming: 6 bases; J trimming: 4 bases; junction bases outside the gene matches: 3. The CDR3 has 15 residues. In the original processing: By means of reference gene primer amplification, nucleated cell counts were estimated. Method: immunoSEQ multiplex PCR; TCRdb's copy keeps in-frame clones and lacks some. That table supplies the V and J calls and clone size; D and trimming were determined from the DNA. Altogether roughly 200,000 clones are present, around nine tenths being singletons, with the ten largest covering approximately 1.5%. The source material was peripheral blood. The TCR was taken from a young man with active or convalescent COVID-19. The chain uses TRBV7-9 and TRBJ2-3; 14 positions agree with TRBD2. The CDR3 spells CASRGTSGSPDTQYF. CDR3 bases: TGTGCCAGCAGGGGGACTAGCGGGAGCCCAGATACGCAGTATTTT.